This is a list of T cell receptor beta chains from one sample in a study of T cells in tumors after PD-1 blockade. Clones were read by immunoSEQ multiplex PCR, and TCRdb kept only the in-frame ones, dropping some. The sample includes fewer than 15,000 clones, roughly two thirds of them seen just once. The sequenced sample was tumor tissue, obtained before anti-PD-1 treatment. The receptors were sampled from a human donor with basal cell carcinoma. CDR3s include the opening cysteine and the closing phenylalanine or tryptophan. The order of the fields is D gene, J gene, V gene, clone size, CDR3 DNA, CDR3 protein. D genes are given only for firm matches. Rows may omit the clone size; those that give it use once, few, many or a size class.

d_call: .
j_call: TRBJ2-3
v_call: TRBV3-1/TRBV3-2
clone_size: .
cdr3_nt: TGTGCCAGCAGCCTGGGGACTGGCTACACAGATACGCAGTATTTT
cdr3_aa: CASSLGTGYTDTQYF

d_call: .
j_call: TRBJ2-3
v_call: TRBV19
clone_size: .
cdr3_nt: TGTGCCAGTAGTACGCAGACCTCTCACAGCCCCTACACAGATACGCAGTATTTT
cdr3_aa: CASSTQTSHSPYTDTQYF

d_call: .
j_call: TRBJ1-1
v_call: TRBV19
clone_size: few
cdr3_nt: TGTGCCAGTAGTCCGTTGAACACTGAAGCTTTCTTT
cdr3_aa: CASSPLNTEAFF

d_call: TRBD2
j_call: TRBJ2-3
v_call: TRBV18
clone_size: few
cdr3_nt: TGTGCCAGCTCACCCCCGGCGGGAGGTGAGGATACGCAGTATTTT
cdr3_aa: CASSPPAGGEDTQYF

d_call: .
j_call: TRBJ2-1
v_call: TRBV11-1
clone_size: medium-sized
cdr3_nt: TGTGCCAGCAGCAGATACCCGAGCTACAATGAGCAGTTCTTC
cdr3_aa: CASSRYPSYNEQFF

d_call: .
j_call: TRBJ1-1
v_call: TRBV19
clone_size: .
cdr3_nt: TGTGCCAGTAGATCGGGGGGGGCCTGGACTGAAGCTTTCTTT
cdr3_aa: CASRSGGAWTEAFF

d_call: .
j_call: TRBJ2-6
v_call: TRBV14
clone_size: large
cdr3_nt: TGTGCCAGCAGCCAAGATAGGGGATACCTTAGAGCTGGGGCCAACGTCCTGACTTTC
cdr3_aa: CASSQDRGYLRAGANVLTF

d_call: .
j_call: TRBJ2-4
v_call: TRBV2
clone_size: .
cdr3_nt: TGTGCCAGCAGTGACCCTAGGCTAGCCAAAAACATTCAGTACTTC
cdr3_aa: CASSDPRLAKNIQYF

d_call: TRBD2
j_call: TRBJ2-1
v_call: TRBV6-5
clone_size: .
cdr3_nt: TGTGCCAGCACCGAGAGGGTAGCGGGGAGCAATGAGCAGTTCTTC
cdr3_aa: CASTERVAGSNEQFF

d_call: .
j_call: TRBJ1-1
v_call: TRBV7-9
clone_size: .
cdr3_nt: TGTGCCAGCAGCTTTCCTTTCTTT
cdr3_aa: CASSFPFF

d_call: .
j_call: TRBJ2-4
v_call: TRBV19
clone_size: .
cdr3_nt: TGTGCCAGTAGTATGCATCGGGGGACAGCAAACATTCAGTACTTC
cdr3_aa: CASSMHRGTANIQYF

d_call: TRBD1
j_call: TRBJ2-5
v_call: TRBV12-3/TRBV12-4
clone_size: .
cdr3_nt: TGTGCCAGCAGTTTTTCAGGGGGAGAGACCCAGTACTTC
cdr3_aa: CASSFSGGETQYF

d_call: .
j_call: TRBJ1-3
v_call: TRBV18
clone_size: .
cdr3_nt: TGTGCCAGCTCACCACGGACAGAGCAAATTCTCCAGAACACCATATATTTT
cdr3_aa: CASSPRTEQILQNTIYF

d_call: .
j_call: TRBJ2-7
v_call: TRBV3-1/TRBV3-2
clone_size: .
cdr3_nt: TGTGCCAGCAGCCAAGAACTAGCTTCCGAGCAGTACTTC
cdr3_aa: CASSQELASEQYF

d_call: .
j_call: TRBJ2-2
v_call: TRBV6-2/TRBV6-3
clone_size: .
cdr3_nt: TGTGCCAGCAGTTTCGAGAACACCGGGGAGCTGTTTTTT
cdr3_aa: CASSFENTGELFF

d_call: TRBD1
j_call: TRBJ2-1
v_call: TRBV11-1
clone_size: .
cdr3_nt: TGTGCCAGCAGCTTAGTAGGGGGCGGAACTAATGAGCAGTTCTTC
cdr3_aa: CASSLVGGGTNEQFF

d_call: .
j_call: TRBJ1-2
v_call: TRBV6-5
clone_size: once
cdr3_nt: TGTGCCAGCAGGACACAGGGAGCGGTTAACTATGGCTACACCTTC
cdr3_aa: CASRTQGAVNYGYTF

d_call: .
j_call: TRBJ2-6
v_call: TRBV6-5
clone_size: .
cdr3_nt: TGTGCCAGCAGTTACCGGGGCTCTGGGGCCAACGTCCTGACTTTC
cdr3_aa: CASSYRGSGANVLTF

d_call: .
j_call: TRBJ1-1
v_call: TRBV6-2/TRBV6-3
clone_size: .
cdr3_nt: TGTGCCAGCAGTTACTCGGGCCGAAAAACTGAAGCTTTCTTT
cdr3_aa: CASSYSGRKTEAFF

d_call: TRBD2
j_call: TRBJ2-3
v_call: TRBV6-2/TRBV6-3
clone_size: .
cdr3_nt: TGTGCCAGCAGTTACAGGACTAGCGCGAAAAGGGATACGCAGTATTTT
cdr3_aa: CASSYRTSAKRDTQYF

d_call: .
j_call: TRBJ1-6
v_call: TRBV30
clone_size: .
cdr3_nt: TGTGCCTGGAGTGGAGGACCATTCGATTCACCCCTCCACTTT
cdr3_aa: CAWSGGPFDSPLHF

d_call: .
j_call: TRBJ2-3
v_call: TRBV5-1
clone_size: few
cdr3_nt: TGCGCCAGCAGCTTGGATCGCGGCGGCACAGATACGCAGTATTTT
cdr3_aa: CASSLDRGGTDTQYF

d_call: .
j_call: TRBJ1-1
v_call: TRBV21-1
clone_size: .
cdr3_nt: TGTGCCAGCAGCCCCCGGTTCAAGTCGGGACACTTGAGGACTGAAGCTTTCTTT
cdr3_aa: CASSPRFKSGHLRTEAFF

d_call: TRBD2
j_call: TRBJ2-2
v_call: TRBV4-2
clone_size: .
cdr3_nt: TGTGCCAGCAGGACTAGCGGGAGTGAGACCGGGGAGCTGTTTTTT
cdr3_aa: CASRTSGSETGELFF

d_call: TRBD1
j_call: TRBJ2-5
v_call: TRBV7-9
clone_size: .
cdr3_nt: TGTGCCAGCAGCCGGGACAGGGGGCAAGAGACCCAGTACTTC
cdr3_aa: CASSRDRGQETQYF

d_call: .
j_call: TRBJ1-2
v_call: TRBV5-1
clone_size: .
cdr3_nt: TGCGCCAGCAGCTTGGCCTTCGGGAACTATGGCTACACCTTC
cdr3_aa: CASSLAFGNYGYTF

d_call: TRBD1
j_call: TRBJ1-5
v_call: TRBV15
clone_size: few
cdr3_nt: TGTGCCACCAGCAGACCCGGACAGGAAGGTCAGCCCCAGCATTTT
cdr3_aa: CATSRPGQEGQPQHF

d_call: .
j_call: TRBJ1-1
v_call: TRBV6-6
clone_size: once
cdr3_nt: TGTGCCAGCATTCTGGACTCGAACACTGAAGCTTTCTTT
cdr3_aa: CASILDSNTEAFF

d_call: .
j_call: TRBJ2-6
v_call: TRBV4-3
clone_size: .
cdr3_nt: TGCGCCAGCAGCCAAAACATAGTGTTAGGGAGTGGGGCCAACGTCCTGACTTTC
cdr3_aa: CASSQNIVLGSGANVLTF

d_call: TRBD2
j_call: TRBJ2-5
v_call: TRBV15
clone_size: .
cdr3_nt: TGTGCCACCAGCAGAGATAAGAAGCGGGAGGACCCAGAGACCCAGTACTTC
cdr3_aa: CATSRDKKREDPETQYF

d_call: .
j_call: TRBJ1-1
v_call: TRBV7-9
clone_size: once
cdr3_nt: TGTGCCAGCAGCTTAAGAACAGATGAAGCTTTCTTT
cdr3_aa: CASSLRTDEAFF

d_call: .
j_call: TRBJ2-7
v_call: TRBV28
clone_size: few
cdr3_nt: TGTGCCAGCAGTTTATATAAGGGGAAGCTCACCTACGAGCAGTACTTC
cdr3_aa: CASSLYKGKLTYEQYF

d_call: .
j_call: TRBJ2-1
v_call: TRBV20-1
clone_size: .
cdr3_nt: TGCAGTGCCTTGGGACGTGAGCAGTTCTTC
cdr3_aa: CSALGREQFF

d_call: .
j_call: TRBJ2-5
v_call: TRBV2
clone_size: .
cdr3_nt: TGTGCCAGCAGACAGGAGCAAGAGACCCAGTACTTC
cdr3_aa: CASRQEQETQYF

d_call: TRBD2
j_call: TRBJ2-1
v_call: TRBV3-1/TRBV3-2
clone_size: .
cdr3_nt: TGTGCCAGCAATGGCCCGCGGGGGGGGTACAATGAGCAGTTCTTC
cdr3_aa: CASNGPRGGYNEQFF

d_call: TRBD1
j_call: TRBJ1-1
v_call: TRBV6-5
clone_size: .
cdr3_nt: TGTGCCAGCAGTTCCGACAGGGGGCAGGCCACTGAAGCTTTCTTT
cdr3_aa: CASSSDRGQATEAFF

d_call: .
j_call: TRBJ2-2
v_call: TRBV6-6
clone_size: few
cdr3_nt: TGTGCCAGCAGGGGACGGGCCGGGGAGCTGTTTTTT
cdr3_aa: CASRGRAGELFF

d_call: TRBD1
j_call: TRBJ1-1
v_call: TRBV7-8
clone_size: few
cdr3_nt: TGTGCCAGCAGCCTGGGGACAGGGAACACTGAAGCTTTCTTT
cdr3_aa: CASSLGTGNTEAFF

d_call: TRBD1
j_call: TRBJ2-1
v_call: TRBV4-3
clone_size: few
cdr3_nt: TGCGCCAGCAGCCCGTCGACAGGGGGCACCTACAATGAGCAGTTCTTC
cdr3_aa: CASSPSTGGTYNEQFF

d_call: .
j_call: TRBJ2-1
v_call: TRBV6-5
clone_size: .
cdr3_nt: TGTGCCAGCAGTTCGAGACGGTACAATGAGCAGTTCTTC
cdr3_aa: CASSSRRYNEQFF

d_call: .
j_call: TRBJ1-2
v_call: TRBV4-1
clone_size: .
cdr3_nt: TGCGCCAGCACGGCGAATGCCCATTCAAGGGGCAGTGGCTACACCTTC
cdr3_aa: CASTANAHSRGSGYTF

d_call: TRBD1
j_call: TRBJ2-7
v_call: TRBV6-2/TRBV6-3
clone_size: .
cdr3_nt: TGTGCCAGCAGTCTTCCAAGGGGACAGGGGATCTGCGAGCAGTACTTC
cdr3_aa: CASSLPRGQGICEQYF

d_call: .
j_call: TRBJ2-3
v_call: TRBV4-2
clone_size: .
cdr3_nt: TGTGCCAGCAGCCAAGTCGGGCGGGACACAGATACGCAGTATTTT
cdr3_aa: CASSQVGRDTDTQYF

d_call: TRBD2
j_call: TRBJ2-2
v_call: TRBV7-2
clone_size: .
cdr3_nt: TGTGCCAGCAGCTTAAGTCTAGCGGGGAACACCGGGGAGCTGTTTTTT
cdr3_aa: CASSLSLAGNTGELFF

d_call: TRBD1
j_call: TRBJ1-5
v_call: TRBV15
clone_size: .
cdr3_nt: TGTGCCACCAGCAGAGGCGGGACAGGGGTATTTCAGCCCCAGCATTTT
cdr3_aa: CATSRGGTGVFQPQHF

d_call: .
j_call: TRBJ2-3
v_call: TRBV25-1
clone_size: .
cdr3_nt: TGTGCCAGCAGTGGCGGCGGGACTAGCACAGATACGCAGTATTTT
cdr3_aa: CASSGGGTSTDTQYF

d_call: .
j_call: TRBJ2-7
v_call: TRBV19
clone_size: .
cdr3_nt: TGTGCCAGTAGGAAAACAGAGGACTACGAGCAGTACTTC
cdr3_aa: CASRKTEDYEQYF